These 17 T cell receptor beta chains were all obtained from the same sample, sequenced in a study of shared clonotypes between healthy human individuals. Clones were sequenced by immunoSEQ multiplex PCR, and TCRdb holds only the in-frame ones, with some missing. The sample holds some 200,000 clones, 85% to 95% seen once. The source material was naive CD4+ T cells sorted from blood. Noted subset: CD45RA+ positively selected. The receptors were sampled from a woman in her twenties or thirties in good health.

V usage is TRBV30 and J usage is TRBJ2-1; TRBD2 matches 11 bases. J gave up 0 bases and V 4 bases, and 8 bases lay outside the gene matches. In germline, CDR1 is GTSNPN, CDR2 SVGIG (reference sequence). The CDR3 consists of 17 residues. For the CDR3, the DNA is TGTGCCTGGACCGGACTAGCGGGCAGTAGCTCCTACAATGAGCAGTTCTTC. This gives the protein CAWTGLAGSSSYNEQFF.

V is TRBV5-1 and J is TRBJ1-2; D perhaps matches TRBD1 (5 bases). Trimming stripped 10 bases from V and 6 bases from J, with 16 bases between. The V gene's germline CDR1 is SGHRS and CDR2 YFSETQ. The CDR3 consists of 12 residues. The CDR3 protein is CAGRDGEDGYTF. Here the CDR3 DNA reads TGCGCCGGGCGGGACGGTGAGGATGGCTACACCTTC.

The chain links TRBV7-8 to TRBJ1-5; weak D call: TRBD1 (6 bases). The CDR3 length is 12 residues. Germline assignment: CDR1 SGHVS and CDR2 FQNEAQ. Trimming took off 11 bases at V and 2 bases at J, with 10 bases between the two ends. CDR3 bases: TGTGCCGGGGGCTTCGGCAATCAGCCCCAGCATTTT. Protein sequence: CAGGFGNQPQHF.

This CDR3 reads CASSYQGSKTFF. The CDR3 region has the DNA TGTGCCAGCAGTTACCAGGGGTCTAAGACTTTCTTT. The gene calls are TRBV6-6 and TRBJ1-1; tentatively, D is TRBD1 (6 bases). V was shortened by 2 bases and J by 12 bases, with 13 bases between the two germline ends. CDR1 is MNHNY, CDR2 SVGAGI, per germline (reference sequence). The CDR3 sequence is 12 residues long.

The chain carries TRBV4-2 and TRBJ2-6, with 9 bases lining up with TRBD2. After removal of 2 bases from V and 0 bases from J, the junction contained 2 bases not matched to a gene. This CDR3 has 17 amino acids. The germline gives CDR1 LGHNA, CDR2 YNFKEQ. The CDR3 coding sequence is TGTGCCAGCAGCCAATCGACTAGCGGCTCTGGGGCCAACGTCCTGACTTTC. Encoded protein: CASSQSTSGSGANVLTF.

The rearrangement links TRBV15 to TRBJ2-7, with 12 nucleotides matching TRBD2. The V and J ends lost 1 base and 7 bases, in that order; junction bases with no gene match: 5. This CDR3 contains 15 residues. The germline CDR1 and CDR2 sequences are LNHNV and YYDKDF (reference sequence). CDR3 in amino acids: CATSRVLAGGREQYF. CDR3 DNA: TGTGCCACCAGCAGAGTACTAGCGGGAGGACGGGAGCAGTACTTC.

The chain carries TRBV1 and TRBJ1-1; no DNA check was done on the table's D call, TRBD1. TRBV1 is given as a pseudogene. The CDR3 runs 17 residues. The CDR3 DNA follows: TGCACCAGCAGCCAAGAAGGAAAGGCAGGGGTTAACACTGAAGCTTTCTTT. This gives the protein CTSSQEGKAGVNTEAFF.

V usage is TRBV18 and J usage is TRBJ1-3; 7 bases match TRBD1. Germline V gene lookup returns CDR1 KGHSH and CDR2 LQKENI. After removal of 6 bases from V and 2 bases from J, the junction contained 13 bases not matched to a gene. The CDR3 has 17 amino acids. In DNA form, the CDR3 reads TGTGCCAGCTCGAACCTACAGGGGATCTACCCTGGAAACACCATATATTTT. It encodes CASSNLQGIYPGNTIYF.

The genes are TRBV29-1 and TRBJ2-7; 8 nucleotides agree with TRBD2. Trimming removed 3 bases from V and 7 bases from J; junction bases left unmatched: 5. CDR3 length: 12 amino acids. Germline V gene lookup returns CDR1 SQVTM and CDR2 ANQGSEA. Written as DNA, the CDR3 is TGCAGCGTTGATCGTCCGGGAGGGGAGCAGTACTTC. Translating gives CSVDRPGGEQYF.

The chain joins TRBV28 to TRBJ2-7; the match to TRBD1 covers 11 bases. V dropped 7 bases and J dropped 4; count of bases not matched to a gene: 9. CDR3 length: 15 amino acids. CDR1 is MDHEN and CDR2 is SYDVKM in the germline V gene. The CDR3 nucleotides are TGTGCCAGCATCCTGGGAGGGACAGGGGGGTACGAGCAGTACTTC. Protein product: CASILGGTGGYEQYF.

CDR3: CASTRAGRRAYEQYF. CDR3 in DNA: TGTGCCAGCACCCGAGCGGGCAGGCGGGCCTACGAGCAGTACTTC. This sequence joins TRBV7-8 and TRBJ2-7, with D perhaps matching TRBD2 (6 bases). Trimming left V 7 bases short and J 2 bases short, with 18 bases between. The germline V gene has CDR1 SGHVS and CDR2 FQNEAQ. This CDR3 contains 15 residues. Complete variable domain (other parts from reference TRBV7-8 and TRBJ2-7): GAGVSQSPRYKVAKRGQDVALRCDPISGHVSLFWYQQALGQGPEFLTYFQNEAQLDKSGLPSDRFFAERPEGSVSTLKIQRTQQEDSAVYLCASTRAGRRAYEQYFGPGTRLTVT.

The chain joins TRBV19 to TRBJ1-1, with TRBD1 as a possible D gene (5 bases). This CDR3 is 14 amino acids long. Trimming took 3 bases from V and 5 from J, leaving 13 bases between them. Germline V CDR1 and CDR2: LNHDA, SQIVND (reference sequence). CDR3 residues: CASSIPGHNTEAFF. Written as DNA, the CDR3 is TGTGCCAGTAGTATTCCGGGGCATAATACTGAAGCTTTCTTT. The full variable domain, in which reference TRBV19 and TRBJ1-1 provide the parts outside the CDR3, is DGGITQSPKYLFRKEGQNVTLSCEQNLNHDAMYWYRQDPGQGLRLIYYSQIVNDFQKGDIAEGYSVSREKKESFPLTVTSAQKNPTAFYLCASSIPGHNTEAFFGQGTRLTVV.

The chain employs TRBV4-1 and TRBJ1-4; the match to TRBD1 covers 7 bases. The V gene end was trimmed by 2 bases and the J gene end by 4 bases; junction bases not matched to a gene: 4. Per the germline V gene, CDR1 is MGHRA and CDR2 is YSYEKL. The length of the CDR3 is 15 residues. The CDR3 DNA sequence: TGCGCCAGCAGCCAATTTCCAGGGGGTAATGAAAAACTGTTTTTT. It translates to CASSQFPGGNEKLFF.

This chain uses TRBV2 with TRBJ1-5; D is uncertain. CDR3 length equals 16 residues. Trimming removed 8 bases at V and 0 bases at J, with 17 bases between. Looked up from germline, CDR1 is SNHLY and CDR2 is FYNNEI. The chain's CDR3 is CASGSRGPGSNQPQHF. In DNA form, the CDR3 reads TGTGCCAGCGGTTCCCGTGGCCCGGGTAGCAATCAGCCCCAGCATTTT.

The chain links TRBV28 to TRBJ1-4; D is possibly TRBD1 (5 bases). This CDR3 is 15 amino acids long. Germline CDR1 reads MDHEN; CDR2 reads SYDVKM. Trimming took off 5 bases at V and 0 bases at J, with 10 bases between the two ends. The CDR3 loop is CASSAGGSTNEKLFF. The CDR3, as DNA: TGTGCCAGCAGTGCCGGGGGTTCAACTAATGAAAAACTGTTTTTT.

The rearrangement links TRBV29-1 to TRBJ1-1; D is undetermined. The CDR3 has 12 amino acids. Per the germline V gene, CDR1 is SQVTM and CDR2 is ANQGSEA. V lost 3 bases, J lost 4 bases, and 9 bases lay in between. The CDR3 DNA sequence: TGCAGCGTTGACCGGGCGAGCACTGAAGCTTTCTTT. Its protein is CSVDRASTEAFF.

This chain links TRBV11-2 with TRBJ1-1; D not certain. Trimming took off 6 bases at V and 4 bases at J, with 18 bases between the two ends. CDR1 is SGHAT, CDR2 FQNNGV, per germline. The CDR3 is 15 residues long. The DNA for the CDR3 is TGTGCCAGCAGTCCCCAAGCGAGGGTGAGCACTGAAGCTTTCTTT. Translated, it gives CASSPQARVSTEAFF.